This T cell receptor beta chain is from a study of shared clonotypes between healthy human individuals (dated by TCRdb to the early 2020s). Some background on the complete study: A couple of women and a few men aged 18 to 49 years were included in the cohort. Per donor, three plates each were used for CD4 naive and CD4 memory, two for CD8 naive, and one for CD8 memory. The study deeply sequenced blood TCR repertoires of five healthy adults to estimate repertoire size and the extent of clonotype sharing between individuals. Different laboratories and diverse techniques were used to prepare libraries and sequence TCR repertoires, to increase sequencing depth and limit assay-specific biases. Per donor, leukapheresis produced somewhere between about 0.94 and 9.5 billion PBMCs. Results and caveats for the whole study, not just this receptor: When a handful of donors were compared, the shared fraction of clonotypes was about 5% for naive CD4, more than 3% for naive CD8, 2% to 2.5% for memory CD4, and less than 0.45% for memory CD8. Pairwise subsampling indicated that sequencing depth was expected to affect the degree of clonotype sharing among donors. Only blood was sampled, and tissue TCR repertoires likely differ from those in blood. Incomplete sequencing was indicated by rarefaction of sorted-subset datasets, despite the large sequencing depth. Naive subsets generally had larger estimated clonotype richness than memory subsets. Compared with non-shared clonotypes, the clonotypes found in all four sorted-subset donors had higher generation probabilities. The genetic and exposure-history diversity represented was limited by the small number of donors.

Turning to this clone: The antigen this receptor binds is unknown. Base qualities are not provided; no much larger clone lies one nucleotide away.

CDR1 and CDR2, looked up from the germline V gene, are SGDLS and YYNGEE. V gives up 2 bases and J gives up 5 bases, and the segment between their germline ends measures 14 bases. Spanning cysteine to phenylalanine, the CDR3 consists of 14 amino acids. The DNA shown is the 42-base CDR3, in frame from base 1. TCR CDR3 regions were amplified from genomic DNA by multiplex PCR using the deep immunoSEQ assay. Genomic DNA extracted from each cell subset was distributed evenly over all wells of several immunoSEQ 96-well plates, and each plate served as one replicate. For sorted subsets, 200 ng of genomic DNA, equivalent to around 29,000 T cell genomes, went into each replicate PCR. Purified libraries were quantified with a Qubit 3.0 fluorometer, sized on a Bioanalyzer 2100, and re-quantified with the KAPA Library Quantification kit. Every immunoSEQ 96-well plate was sequenced on a dedicated single-read 150-cycle Illumina NextSeq 550 flow cell. In the original analysis: Because the immunoSEQ output included only junctional sequences and no quality scores, the filtering could not be the same as the filtering used for full-length reads. To assign V/J genes and CDR3, sequences were annotated against IMGT germline references using PyIR, a Python wrapper for IgBLAST v1.9. Reads with weak V/J assignments (E-value above 1e-6), missing CDR3, stop codons, out-of-frame junctions, or ambiguous translated residues were removed. A V3J clonotype was defined by an identical inferred V gene, J gene, and CDR3 amino acid sequence. Percentage overlap between repertoires was calculated by dividing the number of shared unique clonotypes by the size of the smaller repertoire. Three approaches were used to assess repertoire richness: RTK rarefaction, the Chao1 estimator, and Recon v2.1 estimates of unobserved clonotypes. For all TCRbeta clonotypes obtained by the gDNA method from a handful of donors, generation probabilities were computed with OLGA. TCRdb re-hosts the immuneACCESS table, in-frame sequences only. Its copies lack some clones; in the studies checked, an unresolved V gene accounts for under half of them, and the cause for the rest is not known. V and J calls and clone size are given by that table; D and trimming were obtained from the DNA. This sample gives hundreds of thousands of clones in total; around 96% of them show up just once. Together, the top ten hold about 0.11% of the sample.

For the CD8 naive samples, CD45RO-negative cells were positively selected for CCR7, yielding a CD45RA+CCR7+ population from which TemRA cells were excluded. Healthy HIV-negative adults with no recently reported acute infections or vaccinations were included as donors. All donors were Caucasian adults living in Nashville, Tennessee, USA. Blood was collected by leukapheresis, and PBMCs were isolated by Ficoll-Histopaque density gradient centrifugation and then cryopreserved in liquid nitrogen vapor phase. Analytical flow cytometry was used to check the purity and quantity of each magnetically sorted T cell population. Each sorted fraction had its genomic DNA isolated and then quantified by UV absorbance on a Nanodrop 2000c.

The sequenced sample consisted of naive CD8+ T cells sorted from blood. According to the study, the label for this sample's cell subset or site signals: CD45RA+CCR7+. The TCR was taken from a woman in her thirties in good health. The rearranged chain carries TRBV9 and TRBJ2-7; the D gene is perhaps TRBD1, on 6 matching bases. CDR3 protein: CASSVGGQPHEQYF. The nucleotide sequence is TGTGCCAGCAGCGTCGGCGGACAGCCCCACGAGCAGTACTTC. The reference TRBV9 and TRBJ2-7 proteins fill in what lies around the CDR3, so the full variable domain reads DSGVTQTPKHLITATGQRVTLRCSPRSGDLSVYWYQQSLDQGLQFLIQYYNGEERAKGNILERFSAQQFPDLHSELNLSSLELGDSALYFCASSVGGQPHEQYFGPGTRLTVT.